Below are 20 T cell receptor beta chains sequenced from a single sample in a study of blood T cells in healthy people across ages. Primed by a sample-barcoded 5' primer and a J-beta primer mix, a second PCR proceeded for 7 to 11 cycles. TCRdb re-analysed the 5' RACE reads in MiXCR, keeping a single row per CDR3 protein. The sample lists 1.5 million to 2 million distinct CDR3 sequences, 30% to 35% occurring once. Sequencing was carried out using blood. Source of these receptors: a woman in her 30s in good health.

This clonotype was detected only a few times. The J gene is TRBJ2-7, the V gene TRBV30; maybe TRBD1 (6 bases). Between the trimmed V and J ends, which lost 0 bases and 4 bases, there was a span of 16 bases. The CDR3 covers 15 residues. In germline, CDR1 is GTSNPN, CDR2 SVGIG (reference sequence). CDR3 in DNA: TGTGCCTGGAGTGTAAGGACAGACAAAGGGTACGAGCAGTACTTC. Translation gives CAWSVRTDKGYEQYF. Based on the CDR3 plus reference TRBV30 and TRBJ2-7, the full variable domain is SQTIHQWPATLVQPVGSPLSLECTVEGTSNPNLYWYRQAAGRGLQLLFYSVGIGQISSEVPQNLSASRPQDRQFILSSKKLLLSDSGFYLCAWSVRTDKGYEQYFGPGTRLTVT.

Concerning this clonotype itself: The CDR3 carries no conserved terminal phenylalanine or tryptophan, so it likely arises from a read error. The chain combines TRBV5-1 with TRBJ2-5; 7 bases are a match to TRBD2. The CDR3 is made up of 14 amino acids. The V gene end was trimmed by 1 base and the J gene end by 5 bases; junction bases not matched to a gene: 5. The germline V gene has CDR1 SGHRS and CDR2 YFSETQ. For the CDR3, the DNA is TGCGCCAGCAGCTTGAGTGGGGGGGAGGAGACCCAGTACTAC. It codes for CASSLSGGEETQYY.

The CDR3 sequence is CASLPSGQETQYF. CDR3 nucleotides: TGTGCCAGCCTCCCTAGCGGGCAAGAGACCCAGTACTTC. The J gene is TRBJ2-5, the V gene TRBV27, with TRBD2 matching 8 bases. Germline CDR1 and CDR2: MNHEY and SMNVEV (reference sequence). V lost 8 bases, J lost 2 bases, and 4 bases stayed unmatched. The CDR3 length is 13 residues.

V usage is TRBV27 and J usage is TRBJ1-1; the D gene is possibly TRBD1 (6 bases). Germline values: CDR1 MNHEY, CDR2 SMNVEV (reference sequence). V was clipped by 4 bases and J by 0 bases, with 15 bases between them. This CDR3 has 16 residues. The CDR3 DNA reads TGTGCCAGCAGTTCCCTTCGACAGGCTATGAACACTGAAGCTTTCTTT. It specifies CASSSLRQAMNTEAFF.

This rearrangement joins TRBV5-6 to TRBJ1-2; D is unresolved. V was cut by 2 bases and J by 4 bases, with 9 bases left in between. Germline V gene lookup returns CDR1 SGHDT and CDR2 YYEEEE. The CDR3 consists of 13 residues. The DNA of the CDR3 is TGTGCCAGCAGCTTAACGTCTTCCTATGGCTACACCTTC. Translating it yields CASSLTSSYGYTF.

Only a few counts were recorded for this clonotype. The gene calls are TRBV5-6 and TRBJ2-5; D unclear. V was trimmed by 0 bases and J by 4 bases, leaving 7 bases between them. The germline gives CDR1 SGHDT, CDR2 YYEEEE. The CDR3 is made up of 13 amino acids. Here the CDR3 DNA reads TGTGCCAGCAGCTTGGGTGTAACAGAGACCCAGTACTTC. As protein: CASSLGVTETQYF.

This clonotype occurred a few times. The V gene is TRBV10-2, the J gene TRBJ2-1, with 8 positions matching TRBD2. The CDR3 is made up of 15 amino acids. Germline V gives CDR1 WSHSY, CDR2 SAAADI. J gave up 8 bases and V 7 bases, and 13 bases lay outside the gene matches. This CDR3 reads CASNYALADLYEQFF. The CDR3 region has the DNA TGCGCCAGCAATTATGCACTAGCGGATCTCTATGAGCAGTTCTTC.

In the case of this clonotype: A single base separates this from a much larger clone, so it may be a read error. The V and J genes are TRBV27 and TRBJ1-2; 8 bases agree with TRBD1. The CDR3 spans 15 residues. Germline V gives CDR1 MNHEY, CDR2 SMNVEV (reference sequence). Here the CDR3 DNA reads TGTGCCAACAGTCTGTTAGGAACAGGGGGCTATGGCTACACCTTC. This sequence encodes CANSLLGTGGYGYTF.

V is TRBV12-3 or TRBV12-4 and J is TRBJ2-4; D may be TRBD2 (6 bases). Gene TRBJ2-7 matches the end of the DNA better, so the J call may be wrong. This CDR3 spans 14 amino acids. The CDR3 DNA sequence: TGTGCCAGCAGTTCTCACGGGACTCACTACGAGCAGTACTTC. Its protein product is CASSSHGTHYEQYF.

A few counts support this clonotype. The chain employs TRBV9 and TRBJ2-1, with 9 bases that match TRBD1. The trim removed 0 bases at V and 5 bases at J, leaving 6 bases unmatched. The germline gives CDR1 SGDLS, CDR2 YYNGEE. The length of the CDR3 is 16 residues. The CDR3 here is CASSVGETGGHNEQFF. CDR3 DNA: TGTGCCAGCAGCGTAGGGGAAACAGGGGGCCACAATGAGCAGTTCTTC.

V usage is TRBV4-1 and J usage is TRBJ2-7; D uncertain. Germline-derived CDR1 and CDR2 are MGHRA and YSYEKL. CDR3 length: 14 amino acids. Trimming shortened V by 4 bases and J by 3 bases, and 13 bases separated the two germline ends. The CDR3 DNA reads as TGCGCCAGCAGCCCACAACAGATTGGCTACGAGCAGTACTTC. It specifies CASSPQQIGYEQYF.

V is TRBV20-1 and J is TRBJ1-5, with no clear D. CDR1 and CDR2 (germline): DFQATT, SNEGSKA (reference sequence). V lost 1 base to trimming and J lost 0 bases, with 10 bases between them. This CDR3 region has 15 residues. Here the CDR3 DNA reads TGCAGTGCTAGAGTGACTGGTGGTAGCAATCAGCCCCAGCATTTT. This codes for CSARVTGGSNQPQHF.

This clonotype was detected a few times. The rearrangement links TRBV4-1 to TRBJ2-1; 8 nucleotides match TRBD1. Germline loops: CDR1 MGHRA, CDR2 YSYEKL. The CDR3 totals 14 residues. J lost 7 bases, V lost 3 bases, and 5 bases had no gene match. The CDR3: CASSHPNRGNEQFF. The DNA for the CDR3 is TGCGCCAGCAGCCATCCAAACAGGGGGAATGAGCAGTTCTTC.

About this clonotype: Compared with germline, one end of the junction differs, possibly owing to a read error. The CDR3 DNA sequence: TGTGCCAGCAGCTTAAGGTCCGGTGCGGGGAAATTGAACGCTGAAGCTTTCTTT. Its protein is CASSLRSGAGKLNAEAFF. The chain combines TRBV7-3 with TRBJ1-1; no firm D call. Per the germline V gene, CDR1 is SGHTA and CDR2 is FQGTGA. The CDR3 length is 18 residues.

The gene calls are TRBV2 and TRBJ1-4; D gene ambiguous. Germline assignment: CDR1 SNHLY and CDR2 FYNNEI. V was shortened by 6 bases and J by 2 bases, with 13 bases between the two germline ends. The CDR3 loop spans 15 amino acids. As DNA, the CDR3 is TGTGCCAGCAGCCAGCACACAGCTACTAATGAAAAACTGTTTTTT. It is translated as CASSQHTATNEKLFF.

This clonotype showed up just a few times. The chain combines TRBV7-2 with TRBJ2-4, with TRBD1 matching 12 bases. The length of the CDR3 is 17 residues. Germline V gene data show CDR1 as SGHTA and CDR2 as FQGNSA. The V and J ends lost 4 bases and 1 base, in that order; junction bases with no gene match: 5. DNA of the CDR3: TGTGCCAGCAGCTCGGGACAGGGGGCTGCGGCCAAAAACATTCAGTACTTC. This encodes CASSSGQGAAAKNIQYF.

The chain has TRBV5-1 and TRBJ2-2; TRBD2 matches at 7 bases. The CDR3 loop spans 15 amino acids. With 6 bases clipped from V and 2 bases from J, the junction kept 7 bases outside the gene matches. Germline V CDR1 and CDR2: SGHRS, YFSETQ. The CDR3 reads CASNLAEINTGELFF. In DNA, the CDR3 is TGCGCCAGCAATCTAGCGGAAATTAACACCGGGGAGCTGTTTTTT. The variable domain in full, completed from reference TRBV5-1 and TRBJ2-2, reads KAGVTQTPRYLIKTRGQQVTLSCSPISGHRSVSWYQQTPGQGLQFLFEYFSETQRNKGNFPGRFSGRQFSNSRSEMNVSTLELGDSALYLCASNLAEINTGELFFGEGSRLTVL.

The chain has TRBV24-1 and TRBJ2-3, with unresolved D. Germline V lookup: CDR1 KGHDR, CDR2 SFDVKD. The CDR3 is 14 residues long. V was trimmed by 1 base and J by 6 bases, leaving 10 bases between them. CDR3 sequence reads: CATSDLLNEDTQYF. The DNA of the CDR3 is TGTGCCACCAGTGATTTACTTAACGAGGATACGCAGTATTTT.

In regard to this clonotype: At one of its ends the junction is not consistent with the germline gene, which may arise from a read error. The chain links TRBV4-2 to TRBJ2-3; D ambiguous. Germline loops: CDR1 LGHNA, CDR2 YNFKEQ. This CDR3 region has 13 residues. The CDR3 loop is CASSQDSGRSQYF. The CDR3 region has the DNA TGTGCCAGTAGCCAAGATTCCGGCAGGTCGCAGTATTTT.

This chain uses TRBV7-9 with TRBJ2-1, with 9 bases matching TRBD2. With 5 bases clipped from V and 5 bases from J, the junction kept 10 bases outside the gene matches. The CDR3 extends over 16 amino acids. CDR1 and CDR2 from the germline V gene are SEHNR and FQNEAQ (reference sequence). In DNA, the CDR3 is TGTGCCAGCAGCCAGCCCGTAGCGGGAGTTGACAATGAGCAGTTCTTC. The encoded protein is CASSQPVAGVDNEQFF.